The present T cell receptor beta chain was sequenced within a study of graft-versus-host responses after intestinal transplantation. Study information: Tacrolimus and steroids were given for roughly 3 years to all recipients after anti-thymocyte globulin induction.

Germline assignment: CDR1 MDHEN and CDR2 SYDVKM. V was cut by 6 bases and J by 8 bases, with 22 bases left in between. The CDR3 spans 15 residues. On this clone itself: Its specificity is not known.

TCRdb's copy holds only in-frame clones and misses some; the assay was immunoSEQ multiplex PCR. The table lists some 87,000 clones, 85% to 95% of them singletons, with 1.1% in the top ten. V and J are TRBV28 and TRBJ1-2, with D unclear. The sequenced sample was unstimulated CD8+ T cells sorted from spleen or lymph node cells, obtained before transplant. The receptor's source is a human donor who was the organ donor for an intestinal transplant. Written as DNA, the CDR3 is TGTGCCAGCAGCCCCATCCGGAGGCTCTCGAAAGGCTACACCTTC. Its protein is CASSPIRRLSKGYTF.